This record covers a single T cell receptor (beta chain). The CDR3 is 13 residues long. Germline V gene data show CDR1 as SSHAT and CDR2 as FNYEAQ (reference sequence). Trimming removed 5 bases from V and 7 bases from J, with 15 bases in between. A multiplex PCR was run with 60 Vbeta primers and 13 Jbeta primers. The table came from immunoSEQ multiplex PCR; TCRdb's copy has only in-frame clones and leaves some out. The sample's table shows some 80,000 clones. This specimen belongs to a study of cytomegalovirus exposure and HLA in healthy donors. The rearrangement links TRBV7-7 to TRBJ2-7, with D tentatively TRBD2 (5 bases). Sequencing was done on a sample of PBMCs. The sequence came from a man between 45 and 60 years old in good health and CMV-seropositive. The CDR3: CASSPSRGQEQYF. The DNA for the CDR3 is TGTGCCAGCAGCCCGAGCCGGGGTCAGGAGCAGTACTTC.